The clone carrying this T cell receptor beta chain has a handful of counts. V shed 7 bases and J 8 bases; nucleotides not matched to a gene: 13. Germline-derived CDR1 and CDR2 are MNHEY and SMNVEV (reference sequence). CDR3 length equals 16 residues. PCR primers comprised 60 Vbeta and 13 Jbeta primers. Data came from immunoSEQ multiplex PCR; TCRdb stores just in-frame clones and leaves some out. The data hold more than 95,000 clones, with about 13% observed a single time. This specimen comes from a study of cytomegalovirus exposure and HLA in healthy donors. Study-level background: Early on, a data release was issued that held 80 million to 90 million unique TCRs from HLA-typed donors.

Specimen: PBMCs. The TCR originated in a man in his forties or fifties in good health and CMV-seropositive. V gene TRBV27 combines with J gene TRBJ2-1; TRBD2 agrees at 11 bases. The CDR3 DNA reads TGTGCCAGCACCACCCTCAGACTAGCGGGGAGAGATGAGCAGTTCTTC. It codes for CASTTLRLAGRDEQFF.